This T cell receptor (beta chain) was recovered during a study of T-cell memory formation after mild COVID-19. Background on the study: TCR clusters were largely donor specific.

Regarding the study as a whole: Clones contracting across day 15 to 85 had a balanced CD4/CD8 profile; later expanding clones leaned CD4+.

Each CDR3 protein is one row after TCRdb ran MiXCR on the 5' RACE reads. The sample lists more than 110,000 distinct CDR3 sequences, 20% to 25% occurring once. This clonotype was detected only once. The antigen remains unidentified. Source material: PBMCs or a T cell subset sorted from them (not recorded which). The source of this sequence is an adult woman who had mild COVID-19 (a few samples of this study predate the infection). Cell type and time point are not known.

CDR3 residues: CASSERQGGFNEQFF. The CDR3 bases are TGTGCCAGCAGTGAAAGGCAGGGAGGATTCAATGAGCAGTTCTTC. J is TRBJ2-1 and V is TRBV6-1; tentative D call: TRBD2 (6 bases). V was pared by 2 bases and J by 6 bases, with 14 bases between. The germline CDR1 and CDR2 sequences are MNHNS and SASEGT. The CDR3 has 15 residues.